Here is one T cell receptor beta chain with its context. The source of the sample is a study of shared clonotypes between healthy human individuals. Produced via immunoSEQ multiplex PCR; TCRdb's table is partial and in-frame only. This sample yields a few hundred thousand clones, of which 70% to 80% are seen a single time; more than 10% belongs to the top ten. There are 15 residues in the CDR3. CDR1 and CDR2 from the germline V gene are SNHLY and FYNNEI. V was clipped by 3 bases and J by 0 bases; unmatched bases: 4. The chain joins TRBV2 to TRBJ1-2, with 7 bases matching TRBD1. Source material: PBMCs. This sequence originates from a middle-aged woman in good health. Some clones in this sample may be carry-over from other donors' samples. This chain's CDR3 is CASSETGRSNYGYTF. The CDR3 DNA sequence: TGTGCCAGCAGTGAGACAGGGCGATCTAACTATGGCTACACCTTC.